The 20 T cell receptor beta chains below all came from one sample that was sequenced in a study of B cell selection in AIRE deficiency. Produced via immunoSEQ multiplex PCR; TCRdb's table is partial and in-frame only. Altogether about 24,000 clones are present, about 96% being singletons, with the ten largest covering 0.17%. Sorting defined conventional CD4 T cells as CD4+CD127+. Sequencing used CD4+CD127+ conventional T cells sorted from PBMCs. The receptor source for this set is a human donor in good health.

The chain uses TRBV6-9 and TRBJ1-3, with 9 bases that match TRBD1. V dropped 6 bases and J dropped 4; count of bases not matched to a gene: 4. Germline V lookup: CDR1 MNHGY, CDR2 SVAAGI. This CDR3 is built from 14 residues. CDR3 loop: CASSRQGVGNTIYF. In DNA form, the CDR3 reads TGTGCCAGCAGCCGACAGGGGGTCGGAAACACCATATATTTT.

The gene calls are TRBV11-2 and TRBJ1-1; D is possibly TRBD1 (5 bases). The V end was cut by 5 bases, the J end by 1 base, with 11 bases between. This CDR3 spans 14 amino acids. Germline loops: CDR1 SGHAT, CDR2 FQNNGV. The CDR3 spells CASSPGTGNTEAFF. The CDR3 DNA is TGTGCCAGCAGCCCAGGGACGGGGAACACTGAAGCTTTCTTT.

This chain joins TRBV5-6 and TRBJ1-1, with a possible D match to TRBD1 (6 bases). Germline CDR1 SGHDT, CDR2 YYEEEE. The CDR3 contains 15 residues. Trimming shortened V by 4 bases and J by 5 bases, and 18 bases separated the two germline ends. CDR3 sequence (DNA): TGTGCCAGCAGCGGCACTACAGGGTTCGGAACTGAAGCTTTCTTT. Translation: CASSGTTGFGTEAFF. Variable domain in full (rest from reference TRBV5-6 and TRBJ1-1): DAGVTQSPTHLIKTRGQQVTLRCSPKSGHDTVSWYQQALGQGPQFIFQYYEEEERQRGNFPDRFSGHQFPNYSSELNVNALLLGDSALYLCASSGTTGFGTEAFFGQGTRLTVV.

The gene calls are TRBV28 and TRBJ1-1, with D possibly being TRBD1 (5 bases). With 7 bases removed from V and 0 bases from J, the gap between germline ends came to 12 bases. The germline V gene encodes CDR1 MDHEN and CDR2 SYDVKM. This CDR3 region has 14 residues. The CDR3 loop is CASMVGTMNTEAFF. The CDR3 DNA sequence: TGTGCCAGCATGGTAGGGACCATGAACACTGAAGCTTTCTTT.

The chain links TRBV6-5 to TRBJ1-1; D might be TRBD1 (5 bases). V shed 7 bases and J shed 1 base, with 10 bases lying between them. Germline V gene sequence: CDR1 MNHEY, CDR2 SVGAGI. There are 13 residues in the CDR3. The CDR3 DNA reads TGTGCCAGCAAAATCGGGGCGAACACTGAAGCTTTCTTT. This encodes CASKIGANTEAFF.

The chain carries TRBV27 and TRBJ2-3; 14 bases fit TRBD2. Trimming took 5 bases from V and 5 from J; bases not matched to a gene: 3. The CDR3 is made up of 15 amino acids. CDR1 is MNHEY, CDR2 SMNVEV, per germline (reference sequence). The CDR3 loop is CASSAGLAGGDTQYF. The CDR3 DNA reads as TGTGCCAGCAGTGCCGGACTAGCGGGGGGAGATACGCAGTATTTT.

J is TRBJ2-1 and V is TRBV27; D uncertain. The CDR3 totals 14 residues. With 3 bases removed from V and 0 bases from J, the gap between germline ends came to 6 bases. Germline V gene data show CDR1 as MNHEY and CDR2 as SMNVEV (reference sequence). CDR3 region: CASSFSSSYNEQFF. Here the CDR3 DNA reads TGTGCCAGCAGTTTCAGTAGCTCCTACAATGAGCAGTTCTTC.

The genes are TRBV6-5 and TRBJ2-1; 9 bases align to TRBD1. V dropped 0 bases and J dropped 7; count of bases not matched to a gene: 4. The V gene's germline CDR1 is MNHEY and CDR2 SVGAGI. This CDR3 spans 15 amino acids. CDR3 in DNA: TGTGCCAGCAGTTACTCGAGAGGACAGGGGAATGAGCAGTTCTTC. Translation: CASSYSRGQGNEQFF.

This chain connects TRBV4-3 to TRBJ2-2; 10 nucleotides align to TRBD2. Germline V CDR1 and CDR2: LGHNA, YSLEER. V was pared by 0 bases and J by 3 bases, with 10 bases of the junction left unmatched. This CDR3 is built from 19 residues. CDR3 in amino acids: CASSQEPPSGGAYTGELFF. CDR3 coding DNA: TGCGCCAGCAGCCAAGAGCCCCCGAGCGGGGGGGCCTACACCGGGGAGCTGTTTTTT.

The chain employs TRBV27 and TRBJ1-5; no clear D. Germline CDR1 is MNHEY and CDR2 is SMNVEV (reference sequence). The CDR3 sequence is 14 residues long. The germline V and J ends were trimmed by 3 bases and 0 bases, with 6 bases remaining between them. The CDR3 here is CASSLGYSNQPQHF. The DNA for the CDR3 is TGTGCCAGCAGTTTGGGTTATAGCAATCAGCCCCAGCATTTT.

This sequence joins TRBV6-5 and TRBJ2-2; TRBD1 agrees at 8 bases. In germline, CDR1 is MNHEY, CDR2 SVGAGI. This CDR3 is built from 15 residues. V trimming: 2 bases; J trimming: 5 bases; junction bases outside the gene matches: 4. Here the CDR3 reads CASSYTRGLTGELFF. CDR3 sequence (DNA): TGTGCCAGCAGTTACACCAGGGGGCTTACCGGGGAGCTGTTTTTT.

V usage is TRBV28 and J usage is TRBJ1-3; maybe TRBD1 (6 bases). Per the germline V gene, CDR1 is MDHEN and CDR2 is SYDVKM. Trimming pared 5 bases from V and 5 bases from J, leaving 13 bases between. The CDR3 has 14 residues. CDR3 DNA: TGTGCCAGCAGTCAGGGGACCCTTAGAAACACCATATATTTT. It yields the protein CASSQGTLRNTIYF.

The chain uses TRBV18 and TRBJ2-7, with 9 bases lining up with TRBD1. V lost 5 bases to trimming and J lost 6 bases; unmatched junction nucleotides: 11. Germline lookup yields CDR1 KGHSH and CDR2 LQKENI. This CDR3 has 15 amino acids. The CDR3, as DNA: TGTGCCAGCTCAAGGGGGCCGGGACAGGGTTCCGAGCAGTACTTC. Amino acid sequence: CASSRGPGQGSEQYF.

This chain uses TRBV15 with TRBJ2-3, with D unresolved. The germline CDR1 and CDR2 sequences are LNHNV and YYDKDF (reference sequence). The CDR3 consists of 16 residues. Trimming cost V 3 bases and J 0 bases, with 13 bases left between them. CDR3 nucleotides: TGTGCCACCAGCAGTGCTACAGCCTTTAGCACAGATACGCAGTATTTT. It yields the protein CATSSATAFSTDTQYF.

CDR3 sequence (DNA): TGTGCCACAAAGTTAACTCCGAGCTCCTATAATTCACCCCTCCACTTT. Translated: CATKLTPSSYNSPLHF. The chain has TRBV6-6 and TRBJ1-6; no reliable D call. V was shortened by 10 bases and J by 0 bases, with 16 bases between the two germline ends. The germline gives CDR1 MNHNY, CDR2 SVGAGI (reference sequence). This CDR3 contains 16 residues.

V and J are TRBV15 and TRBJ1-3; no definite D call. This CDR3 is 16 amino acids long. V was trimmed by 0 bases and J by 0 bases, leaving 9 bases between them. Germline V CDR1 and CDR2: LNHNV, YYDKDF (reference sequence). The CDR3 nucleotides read TGTGCCACCAGCAGAGAGCGGACGAGCTCTGGAAACACCATATATTTT. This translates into CATSRERTSSGNTIYF.

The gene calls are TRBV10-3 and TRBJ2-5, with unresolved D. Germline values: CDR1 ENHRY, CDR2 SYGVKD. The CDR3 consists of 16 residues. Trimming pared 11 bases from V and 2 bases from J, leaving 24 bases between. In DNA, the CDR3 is TGTGCCTCCTACCACCCCTCCGGACCCGGACAAGAGACCCAGTACTTC. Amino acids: CASYHPSGPGQETQYF.

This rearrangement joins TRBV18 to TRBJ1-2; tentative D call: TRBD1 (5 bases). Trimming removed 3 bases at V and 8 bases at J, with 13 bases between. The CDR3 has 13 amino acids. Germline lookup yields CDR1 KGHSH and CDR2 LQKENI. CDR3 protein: CASSPFRDQGYTF. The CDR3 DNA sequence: TGTGCCAGCTCACCCTTCAGGGACCAGGGCTACACCTTC.

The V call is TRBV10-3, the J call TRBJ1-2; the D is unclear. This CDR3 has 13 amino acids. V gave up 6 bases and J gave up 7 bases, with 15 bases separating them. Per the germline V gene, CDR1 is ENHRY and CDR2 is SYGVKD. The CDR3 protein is CAIRFQEASGYTF. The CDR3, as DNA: TGTGCCATCAGATTTCAGGAGGCGTCTGGCTACACCTTC.

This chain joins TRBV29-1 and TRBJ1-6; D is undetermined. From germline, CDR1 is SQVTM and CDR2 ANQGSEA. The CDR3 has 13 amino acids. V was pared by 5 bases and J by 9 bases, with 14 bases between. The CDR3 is CSVWAGSGSPLHF. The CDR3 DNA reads TGCAGCGTTTGGGCGGGCTCAGGTTCACCCCTCCACTTT.